This T cell receptor beta chain appears in the sequencing data of a study of T cells after yellow fever vaccination. General study results and limits: FACS-sorted repertoires could contain abundant clonotypes contaminating from the bulk population. Overall, a small share of clonotypes was seen in both CD4 and CD8 compartments.

This clonotype showed up many times. Its antigen is currently unknown. 5'RACE template switching generated TCR cDNA, adding a universal primer site and UMIs. TCRdb reprocessed the 5' RACE reads with MiXCR, giving one entry per CDR3 protein. The table has under 150,000 distinct CDR3 sequences, 7.7% seen once. The CDR3 is made up of 12 amino acids. The V end lost 1 base, the J end lost 10 bases, and 11 bases lay between the germline ends. Germline V lookup: CDR1 SGHTA, CDR2 FQGNSA. The sequence came from a man younger than 45 who received the YFV17D yellow fever vaccine. Specimen: CD4+ T cells sorted from PBMCs, collected 5 days after the yellow fever booster vaccination. V usage is TRBV7-2 and J usage is TRBJ2-7, with D uncertain. The CDR3 bases are TGTGCCAGCAGCTTAGATAATGGGCCCCAGTACTTC. The encoded protein is CASSLDNGPQYF.